This T cell receptor beta chain was profiled in a study of T cells in Graves' hyperthyroidism and ophthalmopathy. Each diagnosis was grounded in clinical symptoms, serum thyroxine and TRAb, thyroid ultrasound, and orbital computed tomography. The CDR3 has 20 residues. Unmatched junction bases numbered 21, after V lost 10 bases and J lost 1 base. Germline V gene sequence: CDR1 MNHNS, CDR2 SASEGT. This clonotype was counted many times. Antigen specificity is unknown. Study-level points and caveats: Expanded thyroid clonotypes (above 0.001) were mostly also found in blood.

The source material, RNA transcripts, was used to amplify TCR beta CDR3 regions. First-round RT-PCR targeting the TCR CDR3 was performed with the HTBI primer set. TCRdb analysed the multiplex PCR reads with MiXCR anew, one entry per CDR3 protein. The data hold 350,000 to 450,000 distinct CDR3 sequences, with more than 13% observed a single time. The source is a man between 50 and 59 years old with Graves' ophthalmopathy. Input material: blood. V is TRBV6-1 and J is TRBJ2-7; 14 bases agree with TRBD2. CDR3 DNA sequence: TGTGCCACCGAGGGCCCCGGGGCCGGGACTAGCGGGAGTTGGTCCTACGAGCAGTACTTC. Protein sequence: CATEGPGAGTSGSWSYEQYF.